The clone carrying this TCR beta chain was detected only a few times. Its antigen is still unknown. The sorted Tregs were CD4+CD25+CD127-/low cells. Full-length variable regions came from constant-region reverse primers plus semi-nested Nested Universal Primer A PCR. TCRdb processed the 5' RACE reads anew with MiXCR; each CDR3 protein has one entry. Here the sample spans about 59,000 distinct CDR3 sequences, 20% to 25% being singletons. Points from the study as a whole: Greatest tumor Treg TCR overlap was with tumor naive CD4+ cells. In terms of TCR gene usage, tumor memory CD4+ T cells clustered together with blood and lymph node memory CD4+ cells, as well as with lymph node naive CD4+ cells.

CDR1 is DFQATT and CDR2 is SNEGSKA in the germline V gene (reference sequence). This CDR3 region has 15 residues. J lost 4 bases, V lost 6 bases, and 8 bases had no gene match. The chain carries TRBV20-1 and TRBJ2-2, with 10 nucleotides matching TRBD2. The TCR was taken from a female donor with breast cancer. The sample taken for sequencing was tumor-infiltrating Tregs sorted from the breast tumor. CDR3 DNA sequence: TGCAGTGCCGGAGCTAGCGGGAGCCCCACCGGGGAGCTGTTTTTT. Protein: CSAGASGSPTGELFF.